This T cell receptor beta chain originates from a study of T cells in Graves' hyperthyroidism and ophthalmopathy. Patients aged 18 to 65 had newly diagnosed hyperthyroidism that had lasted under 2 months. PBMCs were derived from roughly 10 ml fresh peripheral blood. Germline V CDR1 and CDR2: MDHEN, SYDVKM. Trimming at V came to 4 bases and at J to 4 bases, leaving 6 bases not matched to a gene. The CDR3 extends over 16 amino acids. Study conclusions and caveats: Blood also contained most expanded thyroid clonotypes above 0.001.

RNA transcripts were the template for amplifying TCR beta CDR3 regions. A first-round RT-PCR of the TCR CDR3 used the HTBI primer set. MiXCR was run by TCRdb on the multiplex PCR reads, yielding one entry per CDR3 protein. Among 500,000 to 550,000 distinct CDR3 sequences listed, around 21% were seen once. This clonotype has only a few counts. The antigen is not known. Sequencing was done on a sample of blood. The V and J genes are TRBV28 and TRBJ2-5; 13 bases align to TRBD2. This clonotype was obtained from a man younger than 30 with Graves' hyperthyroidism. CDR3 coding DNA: TGTGCCAGCAGTTCCTGGACTAGCGGGGGCGTAGAGACCCAGTACTTC. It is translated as CASSSWTSGGVETQYF.